Given below is one T cell receptor beta chain in context. The CDR3 is 15 residues long. The germline V gene encodes CDR1 MGHRA and CDR2 YSYEKL. Trimming took 5 bases from V and 0 from J, leaving 14 bases between them. This record comes from a study of blood T cell repertoires in COVID-19. Study at large: Researchers got acute and convalescent COVID-19 samples from the United States, Italy and Spain. The analysed material was cDNA or gDNA that came from T cells, B-cell-depleted T cells, or PBMCs.

Original methodology: Amplification with reference gene primers provided the estimates of nucleated cell counts. The repertoire was sequenced with immunoSEQ multiplex PCR; TCRdb's copy has only in-frame clones and lacks some. V and J calls and clone size are those listed in that table; D and trimming were worked out from the DNA. The data show approximately 90,000 clones, 75% to 90% seen once. This clonotype originated in an elderly woman with acute or convalescent COVID-19. Sequences were obtained from peripheral blood. This chain links TRBV4-1 with TRBJ2-7; tentative D call: TRBD1 (6 bases). CDR3 coding DNA: TGCGCCAGCAGCGCAGTCACAGGGCCCTCCTACGAGCAGTACTTC. Translating it yields CASSAVTGPSYEQYF.